This TCR beta chain was retrieved from a study of patients and donors after allogeneic stem cell transplantation. Germline V gene sequence: CDR1 SGHRS, CDR2 YFSETQ. The CDR3 is 14 residues long. V lost 4 bases to trimming and J lost 5 bases, with 10 bases between them. TCRdb used MiXCR to reprocess the RT-PCR reads, holding one entry per CDR3 protein. Counted here are 15,000 to 20,000 distinct CDR3 sequences, under 30% occurring once; the ten biggest clones make up 36%. The source is a human donor who was either an allogeneic HSCT recipient or a stem cell or donor lymphocyte infusion donor (not recorded which). It is not recorded whose cells these are; they may come from a transplant donor. Sample: blood, either unsorted or a sorted T cell fraction (not recorded which). V usage is TRBV5-1 and J usage is TRBJ1-6; a weak D match, TRBD1 (5 bases). Here the CDR3 reads CASSQKGNNSPLHF. The CDR3 coding sequence is TGCGCCAGCAGCCAGAAGGGGAATAATTCACCCCTCCACTTT.